Following are 10 T cell receptor beta chains from one sample sequenced in a study of technical replicates of blood from a handful of donors. Produced via immunoSEQ multiplex PCR; TCRdb's table is partial and in-frame only. This sample has about 70,000 clones, with approximately 96% found just once. Sequencing was carried out using T cells isolated from PBMCs. Receptor source: a human donor in good health.

The chain recombines TRBV7-7 with TRBJ2-7; TRBD1 matches at 7 bases. There are 14 residues in the CDR3. The germline V gene encodes CDR1 SSHAT and CDR2 FNYEAQ (reference sequence). The V and J ends lost 4 bases and 7 bases, in that order; junction bases with no gene match: 10. The CDR3 sequence is CASSSTDRAAEQYF. The CDR3, as DNA: TGTGCCAGCAGCTCAACCGACAGGGCCGCGGAGCAGTACTTC.

The chain is built from TRBV6-1 and TRBJ1-2; D call uncertain. Trimming stripped 2 bases from V and 5 bases from J, with 21 bases between. The CDR3 spans 17 residues. From germline, CDR1 is MNHNS and CDR2 SASEGT. The CDR3 loop reads CASSERINTVARYGYTF. The CDR3, as DNA: TGTGCCAGCAGTGAAAGGATCAACACAGTGGCCCGATATGGCTACACCTTC.

The chain joins TRBV7-9 to TRBJ2-2; the match to TRBD1 covers 7 bases. V lost 5 bases to trimming and J lost 1 base; unmatched junction nucleotides: 7. The CDR3 extends over 16 amino acids. Germline CDR1 reads SEHNR; CDR2 reads FQNEAQ (reference sequence). The CDR3 is CASSGTGAGNTGELFF. In DNA form, the CDR3 reads TGTGCCAGCAGCGGTACAGGGGCGGGGAACACCGGGGAGCTGTTTTTT.

The chain uses TRBV5-4 and TRBJ2-7; 7 bases are shared with TRBD1. The CDR3 is made up of 15 amino acids. The ends lost 4 bases at V and 1 base at J; junction bases unmatched: 8. Germline V gives CDR1 SGHNT, CDR2 YYREEE (reference sequence). CDR3 nucleotide sequence: TGTGCCAGCAGCACACAGGGGATCGGATCCTACGAGCAGTACTTC. Its protein product is CASSTQGIGSYEQYF.

The V gene is TRBV11-2, the J gene TRBJ2-6, with TRBD1 matching over 8 bases. The V gene's germline CDR1 is SGHAT and CDR2 FQNNGV. This CDR3 has 16 residues. The V segment lost 8 bases and the J segment 0 bases; nucleotides outside the gene matches: 6. The CDR3 is CASRGQAHSGANVLTF. CDR3 sequence (DNA): TGTGCCAGCCGGGGACAGGCACACTCTGGGGCCAACGTCCTGACTTTC.

V is TRBV4-2 and J is TRBJ2-5; 11 positions agree with TRBD2. CDR1 LGHNA and CDR2 YNFKEQ come from the germline V gene. The CDR3 runs 18 residues. Trimming took 1 base from V and 5 from J; bases not matched to a gene: 12. The CDR3 protein is CASSQVVDSGGAGETQYF. The CDR3 nucleotides read TGTGCCAGCAGCCAAGTGGTAGATAGCGGGGGGGCCGGGGAGACCCAGTACTTC.

The chain employs TRBV29-1 and TRBJ2-1, with 8 positions matching TRBD2. This CDR3 comprises 14 residues. Germline V lookup: CDR1 SQVTM, CDR2 ANQGSEA. Trimming at V came to 4 bases and at J to 10 bases, leaving 12 bases not matched to a gene. The CDR3 sequence: CSVVAGSILGEQFF. In nucleotides, the CDR3 is TGCAGCGTTGTAGCGGGATCTATTCTTGGGGAGCAGTTCTTC.

The chain is built from TRBV19 and TRBJ2-3; a possible D gene is TRBD1 (6 bases). Germline V CDR1 and CDR2: LNHDA, SQIVND (reference sequence). The CDR3 totals 13 residues. Deletions cut 8 bases from V and 4 bases from J, with 13 bases between. As DNA, the CDR3 is TGTGCCAGTTCGAACAGGGCGGCAGATACGCAGTATTTT. It specifies CASSNRAADTQYF.

V is TRBV12-5 and J is TRBJ2-3; tentative D call: TRBD2 (5 bases). The CDR3 is made up of 16 amino acids. Between the trimmed V and J ends, which lost 6 bases and 7 bases, there was a span of 23 bases. Germline assignment: CDR1 LGHNT and CDR2 FRNRAP. CDR3 sequence reads: CASGGYSATSGNTQYF. CDR3 nucleotides: TGTGCTAGTGGGGGATACTCGGCTACTAGTGGAAATACGCAGTATTTT.

V is TRBV27 and J is TRBJ2-3; 7 nucleotides match TRBD1. The CDR3 has 14 residues. V lost 6 bases to trimming and J lost 4 bases; unmatched junction nucleotides: 7. Germline values: CDR1 MNHEY, CDR2 SMNVEV (reference sequence). This CDR3 reads CASSYLGGPDTQYF. The CDR3 DNA reads as TGTGCCAGCAGCTACTTAGGGGGCCCAGATACGCAGTATTTT.